This T cell receptor beta chain was recorded in a study of blood T cell repertoires in COVID-19. The overall study: Sample material is recorded as cDNA or gDNA derived from T cells, B-cell-depleted T cells, or PBMCs.

Produced via immunoSEQ multiplex PCR; TCRdb's table is partial and in-frame only. The repertoire includes roughly 190,000 clones, 80% to 90% of them detected once, and about an eighth sits in the top ten. Individuals aged roughly 18 to 95 years were recruited from about two dozen US areas. CDR1 and CDR2 from the germline V gene are SGHRS and YFSETQ. Trimming left V 4 bases short and J 7 bases short, with 14 bases between. The CDR3 totals 14 residues. The J gene is TRBJ2-2, the V gene TRBV5-1, with D uncertain. The receptor comes from a man aged 40-49 years who had recovered from COVID-19. Sequencing was performed on PBMCs or T cells enriched from blood (not recorded which). CDR3 DNA sequence: TGCGCCAGCAGCCTATCGGTCATGGTCGGGGAGCTGTTTTTT. This gives the protein CASSLSVMVGELFF.